This T cell receptor (beta chain) emerged from a study of T cells expressing NK-cell markers. For the study at large: Sorted CD3+CD56-NKG2C+, CD3+CD56+NKG2C- and CD3+CD56+NKG2C+ T cells were the source of the TCR beta repertoires. General study findings and limits: Several donors showed dominant NKG2C+ clonotypes comprising about 1.0-7.0% of their CD8+ T cells. Topping the CD3+CD56-NKG2C+ fraction as well were these clonotypes, in several donors.

UMIs were included in TCR beta cDNA generated by 5'RACE template switching. TCRdb re-analyzed the 5' RACE reads; it lists each CDR3 protein once, without DNA. The ten top clones account for 6% to 9.5%, within a sample of 350,000 to 500,000 distinct CDR3 sequences. About this clonotype: The antigen is unknown.

The CDR3 length is 13 residues. Germline CDR1 MNHEY, CDR2 SMNVEV (reference sequence). This clonotype was sampled from a woman aged 18-70 years in good health. This sequence joins TRBV27 and TRBJ1-1; no DNA is available, so the TRBD1 call from TCRdb remains unchecked. Source material: blood T cells: a sorted CD56 or NKG2C T cell subset, CD4+ or CD8+ T cells, or bulk PBMC T cells (not recorded which). CDR3 residues: CASSPHPGGGAFF.